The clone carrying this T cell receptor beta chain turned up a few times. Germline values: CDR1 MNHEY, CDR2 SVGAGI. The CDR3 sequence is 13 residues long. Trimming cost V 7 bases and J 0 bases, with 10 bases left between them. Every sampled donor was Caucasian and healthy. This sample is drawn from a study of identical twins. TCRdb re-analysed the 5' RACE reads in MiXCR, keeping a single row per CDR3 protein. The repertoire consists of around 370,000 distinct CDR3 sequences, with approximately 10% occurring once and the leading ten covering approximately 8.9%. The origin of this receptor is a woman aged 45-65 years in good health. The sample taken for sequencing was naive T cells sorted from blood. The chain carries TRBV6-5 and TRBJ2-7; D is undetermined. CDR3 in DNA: TGTGCCAGCAACTGGAAAGGCTCCTACGAGCAGTACTTC. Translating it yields CASNWKGSYEQYF.